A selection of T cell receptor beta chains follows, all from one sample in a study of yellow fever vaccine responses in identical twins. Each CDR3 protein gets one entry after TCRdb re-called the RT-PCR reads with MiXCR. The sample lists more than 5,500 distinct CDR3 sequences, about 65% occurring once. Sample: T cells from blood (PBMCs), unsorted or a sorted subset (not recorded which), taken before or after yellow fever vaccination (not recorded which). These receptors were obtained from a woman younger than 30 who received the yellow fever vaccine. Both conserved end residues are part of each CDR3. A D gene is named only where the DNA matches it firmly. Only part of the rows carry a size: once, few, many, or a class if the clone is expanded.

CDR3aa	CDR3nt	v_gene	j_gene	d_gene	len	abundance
CASSYTSGRLEELFF	TGTGCCAGCAGTTATACTAGCGGGAGACTCGAGGAGCTGTTTTTT	TRBV6-2/TRBV6-3	TRBJ2-2	TRBD2	15	few
CSVEGLLDNEQFF	TGCAGCGTTGAGGGCCTCCTAGACAATGAGCAGTTCTTC	TRBV29-1	TRBJ2-1	.	13	few
CASSKSSSNQPQHF	TGTGCCAGCAGCAAGTCCAGTAGCAATCAGCCCCAGCATTTT	TRBV7-9	TRBJ1-5	.	14	.
CASSFGMGRNGYTF	TGTGCCAGCAGCTTCGGGATGGGGCGAAATGGCTACACCTTC	TRBV7-9	TRBJ1-2	.	14	.
CASSRTSGLQETQYF	TGCGCCAGCAGCCGGACTAGCGGATTACAAGAGACCCAGTACTTC	TRBV4-1	TRBJ2-5	TRBD2	15	.
CSARDNAYEQYF	TGCAGCGCACGGGACAATGCCTACGAGCAGTACTTC	TRBV29-1	TRBJ2-7	.	12	.
CASSPRPAGDTQYF	TGTGCCAGCAGCCCCCGACCAGCCGGGGATACGCAGTATTTT	TRBV3-1	TRBJ2-3	.	14	.
CASSVAEHLSTDTQYF	TGTGCCAGCAGCGTAGCCGAGCACCTTAGCACAGATACGCAGTATTTT	TRBV9	TRBJ2-3	.	16	few
CASSEWGVGEETQYF	TGCGCCAGCAGTGAGTGGGGAGTGGGCGAAGAGACCCAGTACTTC	TRBV10-1	TRBJ2-5	.	15	.
CASSQDRAVYNEQFF	TGCGCCAGCAGCCAAGATCGTGCCGTATACAATGAGCAGTTCTTC	TRBV4-1	TRBJ2-1	.	15	.
CSVVGASTDTQYF	TGCAGCGTTGTGGGGGCTAGCACAGATACGCAGTATTTT	TRBV29-1	TRBJ2-3	.	13	.
CASSLSSDPNEQFF	TGTGCCAGCAGCTTAAGTTCGGATCCTAATGAGCAGTTCTTC	TRBV7-3	TRBJ2-1	.	14	few
CASSSAEGLYEQYF	TGTGCCAGCAGCTCTGCGGAGGGGCTCTACGAGCAGTACTTC	TRBV7-1	TRBJ2-7	.	14	.
CSATADFGYEQYF	TGCAGTGCTACTGCGGATTTTGGCTACGAGCAGTACTTC	TRBV20-1	TRBJ2-7	.	13	.
CASSHNSMNTEAFF	TGCGCCAGCAGCCATAACAGCATGAACACTGAAGCTTTCTTT	TRBV4-1	TRBJ1-1	.	14	.
CSVEAGPGGSEQYF	TGCAGCGTTGAAGCGGGCCCGGGGGGCAGCGAGCAGTACTTC	TRBV29-1	TRBJ2-7	.	14	.
CSVEEDYEQYF	TGCAGCGTCGAGGAAGACTACGAGCAGTACTTC	TRBV29-1	TRBJ2-7	.	11	.
CASSLSPGQGRDEQYF	TGTGCCAGCAGTTTATCCCCGGGACAGGGAAGGGACGAGCAGTACTTC	TRBV27	TRBJ2-7	TRBD1	16	.
CASALQGTSSGATYEQYF	TGTGCCAGCGCATTACAGGGGACGAGTAGCGGGGCTACCTACGAGCAGTACTTC	TRBV6-1	TRBJ2-7	.	18	.
CASSEFGVLSGNTIYF	TGTGCCAGCAGTGAATTTGGGGTACTCTCTGGAAACACCATATATTTT	TRBV25-1	TRBJ1-3	.	16	once
CASSRDSYQPQHF	TGTGCCAGCAGTCGGGACAGCTATCAGCCCCAGCATTTT	TRBV28	TRBJ1-5	TRBD1	13	.
CASSLGPGTSPNEQFF	TGTGCCAGCAGCTTAGGTCCTGGGACTAGCCCCAATGAGCAGTTCTTC	TRBV7-6	TRBJ2-1	TRBD2	16	.
CASFSLDDEAFF	TGTGCCAGCTTTAGCCTAGACGATGAAGCTTTCTTT	TRBV19	TRBJ1-1	.	12	.
CASSDSSEGIQYF	TGTGCCAGCAGTGACTCTAGCGAGGGCATTCAGTACTTC	TRBV6-4	TRBJ2-4	.	13	.
CSVDRGGNYGYTF	TGCAGCGTTGATCGAGGGGGTAACTATGGCTACACCTTC	TRBV29-1	TRBJ1-2	.	13	.
CSVEPGQGEREQYF	TGCAGCGTTGAGCCGGGACAGGGGGAAAGGGAGCAGTACTTC	TRBV29-1	TRBJ2-7	TRBD1	14	.
CASSRRTSGTATETQYF	TGTGCCAGCAGCAGGAGGACTAGCGGGACGGCCACGGAGACCCAGTACTTC	TRBV11-3	TRBJ2-5	TRBD2	17	few
CASSLDRLAGDRTQYF	TGTGCCAGCAGCTTAGATCGTCTAGCTGGCGATAGGACCCAGTACTTC	TRBV11-3	TRBJ2-5	.	16	.
CASSPWTASQETQYF	TGTGCCAGCAGCCCCTGGACAGCTTCCCAAGAGACCCAGTACTTC	TRBV3-1	TRBJ2-5	.	15	once
CSVVLLEGNTIYF	TGCAGCGTTGTTCTTCTCGAGGGAAACACCATATATTTT	TRBV29-1	TRBJ1-3	.	13	.
CSVAASGVFETQYF	TGCAGCGTTGCGGCTAGCGGGGTTTTTGAGACCCAGTACTTC	TRBV29-1	TRBJ2-5	TRBD2	14	.